The clone carrying this TCR beta chain was observed a few times. These data are taken from a study of T cells after yellow fever vaccination. The ends were cut back, 5 bases at V and 6 bases at J, with 10 bases in the middle. This CDR3 has 13 residues. From germline, CDR1 is SGHTA and CDR2 FQGNSA. TCRdb re-derived calls from the 5' RACE reads in MiXCR, one entry per CDR3 protein. The sample has 450,000 to 550,000 distinct CDR3 sequences; 21% are singletons. Sequences were derived from PBMCs, sampled roughly 20 days after the first yellow fever vaccination. This TCR was recovered from a man between 18 and 35 years old who received the YFV17D yellow fever vaccine. This chain joins TRBV7-2 and TRBJ2-2; no definite D call. CDR3 in amino acids: CASSVGRSGELFF. The CDR3 coding sequence is TGTGCCAGCAGCGTAGGTCGTTCCGGGGAGCTGTTTTTT.